What follows are 20 T cell receptor beta chains derived from one specimen sequenced in a study of T cell repertoires in cytomegalovirus infection. For these TCRs, the target antigens are not known. TCRdb independently ran MiXCR on the reads; one entry per CDR3 protein. The sample comprises some 920,000 distinct CDR3 sequences, roughly a third of which are singletons, and around an eighth rests with the top ten. Sample: cultured CD8+ T cells from PBMCs, taken from culture after CMV antigen stimulation. These receptors all stem from a human donor in good health (CMV status not recorded). Some clones in this sample may be carry-over from other donors' samples.

This clonotype was seen at least ten times. This rearrangement joins TRBV7-8 to TRBJ1-6; a possible D gene is TRBD1 (5 bases). The CDR3 runs 17 residues. V was shortened by 1 base and J by 3 bases, with 13 bases between the two germline ends. From germline, CDR1 is SGHVS and CDR2 FQNEAQ. CDR3 DNA: TGTGCCAGCAGCTTAGGTCAGGGAGTACTCTATAATTCACCCCTCCACTTT. Its translation is CASSLGQGVLYNSPLHF.

This clonotype occurred a few times. The chain uses TRBV19 and TRBJ2-1, with a possible D match to TRBD1 (6 bases). The CDR3 is 14 residues long. Germline CDR1 LNHDA, CDR2 SQIVND (reference sequence). Deletions cut 4 bases from V and 8 bases from J, with 15 bases between. The CDR3 is CASSTGELYDEQFF. The DNA for the CDR3 is TGTGCCAGTAGTACAGGGGAGTTGTACGATGAGCAGTTCTTC.

The chain has TRBV12-3 or TRBV12-4 and TRBJ1-6, with 7 bases identical to TRBD1. The CDR3 is 16 residues long. V trimming: 3 bases; J trimming: 9 bases; junction bases outside the gene matches: 11. CDR3 loop: CASSFEVGTVASPLHF. Written as DNA, the CDR3 is TGTGCCAGCAGTTTCGAGGTGGGGACAGTCGCTTCACCCCTCCACTTT.

The genes are TRBV6-2 or TRBV6-3 and TRBJ1-2, with 7 bases that match TRBD1. There are 12 residues in the CDR3. Germline V gene lookup returns CDR1 MNHEY and CDR2 SVGEGT. V was pared by 0 bases and J by 14 bases, with 6 bases of the junction left unmatched. CDR3 sequence: CASSYSDRPETF. In DNA, the CDR3 is TGTGCCAGCAGTTACTCGGACAGGCCAGAGACCTTC.

Details on this clonotype: At one end the junction does not follow the germline gene, possibly because of a read error. The V gene is TRBV7-4, the J gene TRBJ2-5, with 10 bases lining up with TRBD2. From germline, CDR1 is SGHVT and CDR2 SQSDAQ. This CDR3 is built from 15 residues. The CDR3 nucleotides are TGTGTCAGCAGCCCAAGCGGGGGGGCCGGCGAGACCCAGTACTTC. This translates into CVSSPSGGAGETQYF.

This clonotype was seen a handful of times. The chain carries TRBV27 and TRBJ1-1; 8 positions match TRBD1. The CDR3 runs 14 residues. Per the germline V gene, CDR1 is MNHEY and CDR2 is SMNVEV (reference sequence). After removal of 0 bases from V and 7 bases from J, the junction contained 4 bases not matched to a gene. CDR3 in DNA: TGTGCCAGCAGTTTATCTGTGGGGACAGGTGAAGCTTTCTTT. This gives the protein CASSLSVGTGEAFF.

This chain links TRBV28 with TRBJ2-1; D ambiguous. CDR1 is MDHEN and CDR2 is SYDVKM in the germline V gene. The V gene lost 4 bases and the J gene lost 0 bases, with 7 bases spanning the gap. This CDR3 contains 14 residues. The CDR3 DNA reads as TGTGCCAGCAGTTGGCAGAACTCCTACAATGAGCAGTTCTTC. Protein: CASSWQNSYNEQFF.

This clonotype has a handful of counts. The rearrangement joins TRBV6-1 to TRBJ1-2; D gene unclear. V lost 7 bases, J lost 7 bases, and 10 bases lay in between. Germline lookup yields CDR1 MNHNS and CDR2 SASEGT. CDR3 size: 11 residues. The CDR3 loop reads CASTSDPGYTF. The CDR3 DNA follows: TGTGCCAGCACCTCGGACCCTGGCTACACCTTC.

Notes on this clonotype: This clone may be a read error of a much larger clone one base away. The chain links TRBV6-5 to TRBJ2-1, with a weak D call TRBD2 (7 bases). V shed 7 bases and J shed 4 bases, with 17 bases lying between them. CDR3 length: 15 residues. Germline CDR1 is MNHEY and CDR2 is SVGAGI. CDR3 coding DNA: TGTGCCAGCAAACCCCTCGAGGGGGGGTACAATGAGCAGTTCTTC. As protein: CASKPLEGGYNEQFF.

The gene calls are TRBV7-9 and TRBJ2-5; maybe TRBD1 (6 bases). CDR1 and CDR2 from the germline V gene are SEHNR and FQNEAQ (reference sequence). CDR3 length: 14 amino acids. V gave up 5 bases and J gave up 4 bases, with 14 bases separating them. CDR3 DNA sequence: TGTGCCAGCAGCCCCCCCGCAGGGGCAGAGACCCAGTACTTC. It specifies CASSPPAGAETQYF.

A remark on this clonotype: Relative to the germline gene, one junction end is altered; a read error may explain this. The chain combines TRBV6-1 with TRBJ2-2; TRBD2 matches 10 bases. The germline CDR1 and CDR2 sequences are MNHNS and SASEGT. CDR3 size: 15 residues. CDR3: CASSEAGGPAGELFF. CDR3 DNA sequence: TGTGCCAGCAGCGAAGCGGGGGGGCCCGCCGGGGAGCTGTTTTTT.

V and J are TRBV27 and TRBJ1-1; 8 positions match TRBD1. The V segment lost 6 bases and the J segment 3 bases; nucleotides outside the gene matches: 9. This CDR3 is 15 amino acids long. The V gene's germline CDR1 is MNHEY and CDR2 SMNVEV (reference sequence). The CDR3 loop reads CASRLDRVKDTEAFF. DNA of the CDR3: TGTGCCAGCAGGCTGGACAGGGTGAAGGACACTGAAGCTTTCTTT.

The CDR3 bases are TGTGCTAGTGGTTTGGTAGTTTGGGAAGCGGAACCCTACGAGCAGTACTTC. Protein sequence: CASGLVVWEAEPYEQYF. V is TRBV12-5 and J is TRBJ2-7; tentative D call: TRBD2 (5 bases). Trimming cost V 0 bases and J 2 bases, with 17 bases left between them. The CDR3 extends over 17 amino acids. Germline-derived CDR1 and CDR2 are LGHNT and FRNRAP. Complete variable domain (other parts from reference TRBV12-5 and TRBJ2-7): DARVTQTPRHKVTEMGQEVTMRCQPILGHNTVFWYRQTMMQGLELLAYFRNRAPLDDSGMPKDRFSAEMPDATLATLKIQPSEPRDSAVYFCASGLVVWEAEPYEQYFGPGTRLTVT.

The chain has TRBV11-2 and TRBJ2-1, with 8 bases that match TRBD2. Germline values: CDR1 SGHAT, CDR2 FQNNGV. The CDR3 has 12 amino acids. The ends lost 5 bases at V and 15 bases at J; junction bases unmatched: 9. As DNA, the CDR3 is TGTGCCAGCAGCCCGGGGGGGGCGGGACGGTTCTTC. Translating it yields CASSPGGAGRFF.

The gene calls are TRBV7-2 and TRBJ2-2, with D maybe TRBD2 (6 bases). CDR3 length: 15 amino acids. Trimming removed 8 bases from V and 8 bases from J, with 21 bases in between. Germline V CDR1 and CDR2: SGHTA, FQGNSA. The CDR3 nucleotides read TGTGCCAGCCCGACCGGGACTCCGACCCGAGGGGAGCTGTTTTTT. It encodes CASPTGTPTRGELFF. Full variable domain (remainder filled in from reference TRBV7-2 and TRBJ2-2): GAGVSQSPSNKVTEKGKDVELRCDPISGHTALYWYRQSLGQGLEFLIYFQGNSAPDKSGLPSDRFSAERTGGSVSTLTIQRTQQEDSAVYLCASPTGTPTRGELFFGEGSRLTVL.

This clonotype was detected only a few times. The chain joins TRBV9 to TRBJ2-6; no definite D call. V lost 0 bases and J 4 bases, leaving 14 bases between the germline ends. CDR1 SGDLS and CDR2 YYNGEE come from the germline V gene. This CDR3 is 17 amino acids long. The CDR3 region is CASSVAVKRAGANVLTF. CDR3 coding DNA: TGTGCCAGCAGCGTAGCAGTAAAACGAGCCGGGGCCAACGTCCTGACTTTC.

The rearrangement links TRBV12-3 or TRBV12-4 to TRBJ2-3; the D gene is possibly TRBD1 (5 bases). V dropped 4 bases and J dropped 4 bases, with 12 bases sitting between them. The CDR3 is 14 residues long. CDR3 sequence reads: CASSWTGQSDTQYF. CDR3 sequence (DNA): TGTGCCAGCAGTTGGACCGGACAATCAGATACGCAGTATTTT.

In this sample, this clonotype turned up a few times. The CDR3 does not close with the conserved phenylalanine or tryptophan, likely indicating a read error. It is unclear where the CDR3 begins or ends on the DNA, so no DNA is shown, and the CDR3 is as TCRdb lists it. V and J are TRBV28 and TRBJ2-1; the table's TRBD2 call for D was not verified on the DNA. Germline-derived CDR1 and CDR2 are MDHEN and SYDVKM. The CDR3 is 17 residues long, ends included. CDR3 protein: CASSSLSGLAGGNWSPR.

The chain couples TRBV7-4 to TRBJ2-4, with 9 bases fitting TRBD1. The germline V gene encodes CDR1 SGHVT and CDR2 SQSDAQ. V trimming: 2 bases; J trimming: 4 bases; junction bases outside the gene matches: 3. The CDR3 spans 15 residues. In DNA form, the CDR3 reads TGTGCCAGCAGCTTATCGGGACAGGGTAAAAACATTCAGTACTTC. Translation gives CASSLSGQGKNIQYF.

The rearrangement joins TRBV24-1 to TRBJ1-1; D unresolved. The germline CDR1 and CDR2 sequences are KGHDR and SFDVKD. There are 13 residues in the CDR3. Trimming left V 3 bases short and J 1 base short, with 5 bases between. The CDR3 DNA reads as TGTGCCACCAGTGATCCAACGAACACTGAAGCTTTCTTT. The encoded protein is CATSDPTNTEAFF.